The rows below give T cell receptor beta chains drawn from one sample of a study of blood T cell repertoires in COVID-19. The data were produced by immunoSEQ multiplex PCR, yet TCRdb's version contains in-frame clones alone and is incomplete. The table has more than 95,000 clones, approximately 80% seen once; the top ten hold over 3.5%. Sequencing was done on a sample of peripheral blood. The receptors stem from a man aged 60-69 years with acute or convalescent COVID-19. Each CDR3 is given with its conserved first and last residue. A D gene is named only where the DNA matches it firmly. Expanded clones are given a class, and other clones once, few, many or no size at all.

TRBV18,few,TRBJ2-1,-,CASSPGADNEQFF,TGTGCCAGCTCACCAGGGGCCGACAATGAGCAGTTCTTC
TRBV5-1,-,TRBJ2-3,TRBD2,CASFGGGSSTDTQYF,TGCGCCTCCTTTGGCGGGGGGTCTAGCACAGATACGCAGTATTTT
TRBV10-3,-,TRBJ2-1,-,CAISGVFNRVGNEQFF,TGTGCCATCAGTGGGGTCTTTAACAGGGTTGGCAATGAGCAGTTCTTC
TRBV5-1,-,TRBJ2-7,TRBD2,CASRPERGLKTYEQYF,TGCGCCAGCAGGCCCGAGCGGGGACTTAAGACCTACGAGCAGTACTTC
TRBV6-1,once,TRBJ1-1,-,CASSEGRRGNTEAFF,TGTGCCAGCAGTGAAGGCCGCCGAGGGAACACTGAAGCTTTCTTT
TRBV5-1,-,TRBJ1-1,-,CASSSQGVGGTEAFF,TGCGCCAGCAGCTCGCAGGGCGTCGGGGGTACTGAAGCTTTCTTT
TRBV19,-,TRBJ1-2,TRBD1,CASSSGTGESLQVYGYTF,TGTGCCAGTAGTTCCGGGACAGGCGAGTCCCTGCAGGTCTATGGCTACACCTTC
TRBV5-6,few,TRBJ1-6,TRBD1,CASSRGSGQGYNSPLHF,TGTGCCAGCAGCCGGGGATCGGGACAGGGTTATAATTCACCCCTCCACTTT
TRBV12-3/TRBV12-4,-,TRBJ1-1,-,CASSFEDSLEAFF,TGTGCCAGCAGTTTTGAAGACAGTTTGGAAGCTTTCTTT
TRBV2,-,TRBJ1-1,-,CASSVKERTEAFF,TGTGCCAGCAGTGTGAAGGAGCGGACTGAAGCTTTCTTT
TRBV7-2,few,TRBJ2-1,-,CASSLEGRTRNEQFF,TGTGCCAGCAGTCTTGAGGGGAGGACCAGGAATGAGCAGTTCTTC
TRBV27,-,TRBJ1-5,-,CASSFGQTNQPQHF,TGTGCCAGCAGTTTTGGGCAGACCAATCAGCCCCAGCATTTT
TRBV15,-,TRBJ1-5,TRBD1,CATSRAGQGAEPQHF,TGTGCCACCAGCAGAGCAGGACAGGGGGCAGAGCCCCAGCATTTT
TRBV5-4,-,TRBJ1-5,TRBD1,CASSRQGGGQPQHF,TGTGCCAGCAGTCGACAGGGTGGTGGCCAGCCCCAGCATTTT
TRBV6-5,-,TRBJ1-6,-,CASSRTFGDSPLHF,TGTGCCAGCAGCCGGACTTTCGGGGATTCACCCCTCCACTTT
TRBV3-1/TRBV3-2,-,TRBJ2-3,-,CASSTNVDYTDTQYF,TGTGCCAGCAGCACCAACGTAGACTACACAGATACGCAGTATTTT